This is a list of T cell receptor beta chains from one sample in a study of shared clonotypes between healthy human individuals. Profiled with immunoSEQ multiplex PCR; TCRdb holds only in-frame clones, not every one. This sample has roughly 490,000 clones; around 78% occur once, and the top ten carry 10% to 15%. What was sequenced was PBMCs. These receptors were taken from a woman aged 40 to 50 in good health. Some clones in this sample may be carry-over from other donors' samples. Each CDR3 is given with its conserved first and last residue. Each record gives: D gene, V gene, clone size, J gene, CDR3 DNA, CDR3 protein. The D gene is left open where the match is weak. Rows give clone size only sometimes, using once, few, many, or a class for an expanded clone.

.,TRBV11-2,.,TRBJ1-4,TGTGCCAGCAGCTTAGATGGGGTGCAGAATGAAAAACTGTTTTTT,CASSLDGVQNEKLFF
TRBD2,TRBV7-9,.,TRBJ2-7,TGTGCCAGCAGCTTTCAGCCGGGAGGGCCCTCTTACGAGCAGTACTTC,CASSFQPGGPSYEQYF
TRBD2,TRBV9,.,TRBJ2-7,TGTGCCAGCAGCGAAAGCCCCGGTAGCGGGAGGTCCTACGAGCAGTACTTC,CASSESPGSGRSYEQYF
.,TRBV4-1,many,TRBJ1-5,TGCGCCAGCAGCCAAGGGCAGGGAAATCAGCCCCAGCATTTT,CASSQGQGNQPQHF
.,TRBV6-1,.,TRBJ2-7,TGTGCCAGCAGTGAAGCGCCCCCACCGAGTCCCTACGAGCAGTACTTC,CASSEAPPPSPYEQYF
.,TRBV29-1,.,TRBJ1-5,TGCAGCGTTGGCGGGGGACTCAATCAGCCCCAGCATTTT,CSVGGGLNQPQHF
.,TRBV6-1,once,TRBJ2-7,TGTGCCAGCGGAAGTAGTGACTCCTACGAGCAGTACTTC,CASGSSDSYEQYF
.,TRBV7-2,.,TRBJ2-3,TGTGCCAGCAGCTTAGGACAGACAGATACGCAGTATTTT,CASSLGQTDTQYF
TRBD1,TRBV7-9,.,TRBJ1-2,TGTGCCAGCAGCTTAATGGGACAGAGCTACACCTTC,CASSLMGQSYTF
.,TRBV7-3,.,TRBJ2-7,TGTGCCAGCAGCTTTGGCCTCTCCTACGAGCAGTACTTC,CASSFGLSYEQYF
.,TRBV6-1,.,TRBJ1-2,TGTGCCAGCAGTTATCTGGCGGGGGTTGGCTACACCTTC,CASSYLAGVGYTF
.,TRBV5-4,.,TRBJ1-2,TGTGCCAGCAGCGAAGGCACGGCTAACTATGGCTACACCTTC,CASSEGTANYGYTF
TRBD2,TRBV7-3,.,TRBJ2-3,TGTGCCAGCAGCTTAGGGGAGGGCCACACAGATACGCAGTATTTT,CASSLGEGHTDTQYF
.,TRBV27,.,TRBJ2-2,TGTGCCAGCAGTTTATACCAGGGCCTAAGAACGAACACCGGGGAGCTGTTTTTT,CASSLYQGLRTNTGELFF
.,TRBV19,.,TRBJ2-7,TGTGCCAGTAGTGGTAGGGGGACGACCTACGAGCAGTACTTC,CASSGRGTTYEQYF
.,TRBV5-1,.,TRBJ1-6,TGCGCCAGCAGCTTACTGGAGTATAATTCACCCCTCCACTTT,CASSLLEYNSPLHF
TRBD1,TRBV18,.,TRBJ2-7,TGTGCCAGCTCACCGAACAGGGGCTCCTACGAGCGGTACTTC,CASSPNRGSYERYF
.,TRBV10-3,few,TRBJ2-1,TGTGCCATCAGCCTCGGAACGACGGACCGCTCCTACAATGAGCAGTTCTTC,CAISLGTTDRSYNEQFF
.,TRBV28,.,TRBJ1-3,TGTGCCAGCAGCCCTCCTGCTGGAAACACCATATATTTT,CASSPPAGNTIYF
TRBD1,TRBV19,once,TRBJ1-2,TGTGCCAGTAGTATGCGTCCGGGACAGGCATCCTATGGCTACACCTTC,CASSMRPGQASYGYTF
.,TRBV9,few,TRBJ1-1,TGTGCCAGCAGTCCTCAGACAGGCATGAACACTGAAGCTTTCTTT,CASSPQTGMNTEAFF
.,TRBV18,.,TRBJ1-1,TGTGCCAGCTCACCAGGGGAGGGAGAAGCTTTCTTT,CASSPGEGEAFF
.,TRBV9,once,TRBJ2-3,TGTGCCAGCGGGCGCTCCCCCACAGATACGCAGTATTTT,CASGRSPTDTQYF
.,TRBV6-5,few,TRBJ2-1,TGTGCCAGCACCATAGGGGGTGAGCAGTTCTTC,CASTIGGEQFF
.,TRBV18,.,TRBJ1-2,TGTGCCAGCTCATCCCGGGAGGGTGGCTACACCTTC,CASSSREGGYTF
.,TRBV28,.,TRBJ2-7,TGTGCCAACTCGGGCAGGGACAACCTCTACGAGCAGTACTTC,CANSGRDNLYEQYF
.,TRBV28,.,TRBJ1-2,TGTGCCAGCAGTTTATCGGTGGGATACTATGGCTACACCTTC,CASSLSVGYYGYTF